The TCR beta chain under discussion was sequenced for a study of blood T cell repertoires in COVID-19. About the research overall: Nucleic acid was either cDNA or gDNA, and it came from T cells, B-cell-depleted T cells, or PBMCs.

Here immunoSEQ multiplex PCR was the method, and the copy in TCRdb shows in-frame clones only, minus some. The data show around 260,000 clones, approximately 82% seen once. Germline V CDR1 and CDR2: SGDLS, YYNGEE. CDR3 length equals 14 residues. After removal of 0 bases from V and 4 bases from J, the junction contained 3 bases not matched to a gene. The sample holds a few counts of this clone. The sequenced sample consisted of peripheral blood. The chain combines TRBV9 with TRBJ1-1, with 7 positions matching TRBD1. The TCR sequence derives from a man between 60 and 70 years old who had recovered from COVID-19. CDR3 sequence (DNA): TGTGCCAGCAGCGTAGACGCAGGGGGCACTGAAGCTTTCTTT. Translating it yields CASSVDAGGTEAFF.